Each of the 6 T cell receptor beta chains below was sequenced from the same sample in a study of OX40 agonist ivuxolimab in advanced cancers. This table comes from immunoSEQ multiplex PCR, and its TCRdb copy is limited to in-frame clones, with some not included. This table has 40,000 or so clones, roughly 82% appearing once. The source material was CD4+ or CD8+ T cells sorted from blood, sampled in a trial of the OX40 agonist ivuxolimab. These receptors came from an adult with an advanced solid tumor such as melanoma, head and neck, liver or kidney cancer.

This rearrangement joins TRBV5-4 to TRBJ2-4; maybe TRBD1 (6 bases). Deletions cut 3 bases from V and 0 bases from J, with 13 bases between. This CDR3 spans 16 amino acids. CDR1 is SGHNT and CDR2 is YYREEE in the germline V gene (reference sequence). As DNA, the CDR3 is TGTGCCAGCAGCTCCGGGACACCATTAGCCAAAAACATTCAGTACTTC. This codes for CASSSGTPLAKNIQYF.

In DNA form, the CDR3 reads TGTGCCAGCAGCTCAAAGAACACCGGGGAGCTGTTTTTT. Its translation: CASSSKNTGELFF. The chain couples TRBV5-4 to TRBJ2-2; D call uncertain. The germline V and J ends were trimmed by 3 bases and 1 base, with 4 bases remaining between them. The CDR3 extends over 13 amino acids. The germline gives CDR1 SGHNT, CDR2 YYREEE (reference sequence).

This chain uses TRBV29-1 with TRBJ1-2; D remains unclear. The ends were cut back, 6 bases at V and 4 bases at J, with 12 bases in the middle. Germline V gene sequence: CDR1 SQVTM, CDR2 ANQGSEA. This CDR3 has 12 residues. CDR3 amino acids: CSVSWGGYGYTF. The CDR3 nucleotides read TGCAGCGTGTCTTGGGGAGGCTATGGCTACACCTTC. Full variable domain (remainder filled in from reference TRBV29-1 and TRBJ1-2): SAVISQKPSRDICQRGTSLTIQCQVDSQVTMMFWYRQQPGQSLTLIATANQGSEATYESGFVIDKFPISRPNLTFSTLTVSNMSPEDSSIYLCSVSWGGYGYTFGSGTRLTVV.

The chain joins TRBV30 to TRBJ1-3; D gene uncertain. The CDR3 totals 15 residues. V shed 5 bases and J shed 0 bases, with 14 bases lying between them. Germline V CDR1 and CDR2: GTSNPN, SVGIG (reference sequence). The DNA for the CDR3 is TGTGCCTGGGATCACACCGGCTCCTCTGGAAACACCATATATTTT. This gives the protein CAWDHTGSSGNTIYF.

The CDR3, as DNA: TGTGCCAGCAGCGTTGACCCACAGGGAGATGGCTACACCTTC. Translated: CASSVDPQGDGYTF. The gene calls are TRBV5-6 and TRBJ1-2; D may be TRBD1 (6 bases). Germline V gene sequence: CDR1 SGHDT, CDR2 YYEEEE. CDR3 length equals 14 residues. Trimming took off 4 bases at V and 6 bases at J, with 16 bases between the two ends. Complete variable domain (other parts from reference TRBV5-6 and TRBJ1-2): DAGVTQSPTHLIKTRGQQVTLRCSPKSGHDTVSWYQQALGQGPQFIFQYYEEEERQRGNFPDRFSGHQFPNYSSELNVNALLLGDSALYLCASSVDPQGDGYTFGSGTRLTVV.

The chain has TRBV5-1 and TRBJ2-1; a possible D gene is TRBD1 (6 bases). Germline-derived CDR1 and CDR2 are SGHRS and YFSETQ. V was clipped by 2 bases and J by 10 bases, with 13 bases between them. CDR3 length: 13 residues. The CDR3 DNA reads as TGCGCCAGCAGCTTCACAGGGTTCATCGAGCAGTTCTTC. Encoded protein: CASSFTGFIEQFF.